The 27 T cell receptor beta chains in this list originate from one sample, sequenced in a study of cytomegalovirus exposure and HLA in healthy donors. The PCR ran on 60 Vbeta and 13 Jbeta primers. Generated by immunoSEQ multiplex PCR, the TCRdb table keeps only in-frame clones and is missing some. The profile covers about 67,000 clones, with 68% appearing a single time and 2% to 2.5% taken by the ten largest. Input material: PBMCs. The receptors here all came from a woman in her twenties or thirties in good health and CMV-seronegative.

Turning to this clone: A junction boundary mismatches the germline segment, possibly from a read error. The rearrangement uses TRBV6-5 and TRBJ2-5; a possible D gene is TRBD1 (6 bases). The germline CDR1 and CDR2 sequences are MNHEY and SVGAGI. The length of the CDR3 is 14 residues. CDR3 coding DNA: TGTGCCAGCAGTCCACAGGGCCACCAACAGACCCAGTACTTC. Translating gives CASSPQGHQQTQYF.

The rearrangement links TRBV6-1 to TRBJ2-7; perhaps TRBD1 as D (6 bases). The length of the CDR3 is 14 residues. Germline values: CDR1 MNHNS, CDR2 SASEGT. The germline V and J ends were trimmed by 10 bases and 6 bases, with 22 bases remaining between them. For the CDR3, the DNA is TGTGCCACTCGGACTTCTCAGGGGTTAGGCGAGCAGTACTTC. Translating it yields CATRTSQGLGEQYF.

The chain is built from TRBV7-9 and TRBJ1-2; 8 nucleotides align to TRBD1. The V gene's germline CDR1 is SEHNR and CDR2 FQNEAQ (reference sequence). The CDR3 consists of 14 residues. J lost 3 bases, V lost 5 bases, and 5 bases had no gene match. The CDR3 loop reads CASSLLTGDYGYTF. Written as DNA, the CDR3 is TGTGCCAGCAGCCTCTTGACAGGGGACTATGGCTACACCTTC.

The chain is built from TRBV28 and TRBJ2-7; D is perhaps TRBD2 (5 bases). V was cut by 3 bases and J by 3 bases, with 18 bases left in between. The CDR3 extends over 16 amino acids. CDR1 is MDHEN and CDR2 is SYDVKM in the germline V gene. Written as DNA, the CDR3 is TGTGCCAGCAGTTTGTTAGAGGACTTAGGAATCTACGAGCAGTACTTC. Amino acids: CASSLLEDLGIYEQYF.

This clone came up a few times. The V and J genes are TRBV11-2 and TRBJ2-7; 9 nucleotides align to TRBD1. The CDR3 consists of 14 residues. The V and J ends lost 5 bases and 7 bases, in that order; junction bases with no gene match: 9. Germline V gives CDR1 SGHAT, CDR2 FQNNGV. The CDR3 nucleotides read TGTGCCAGCAGCCAGACAGGGGGAGCGGGGGAGCAGTACTTC. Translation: CASSQTGGAGEQYF.

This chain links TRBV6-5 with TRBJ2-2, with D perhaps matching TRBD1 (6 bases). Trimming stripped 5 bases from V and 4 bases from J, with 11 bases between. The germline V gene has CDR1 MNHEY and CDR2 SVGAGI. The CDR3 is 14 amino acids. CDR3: CASSHRDTTGELFF. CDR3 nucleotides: TGTGCCAGCAGTCACAGGGACACCACCGGGGAGCTGTTTTTT.

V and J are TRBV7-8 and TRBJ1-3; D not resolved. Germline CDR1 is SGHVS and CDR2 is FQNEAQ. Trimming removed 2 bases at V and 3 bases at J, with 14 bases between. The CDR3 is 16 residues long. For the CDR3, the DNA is TGTGCCAGCAGCTTATCCGTCCCCAGCGGTGGAAACACCATATATTTT. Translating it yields CASSLSVPSGGNTIYF.

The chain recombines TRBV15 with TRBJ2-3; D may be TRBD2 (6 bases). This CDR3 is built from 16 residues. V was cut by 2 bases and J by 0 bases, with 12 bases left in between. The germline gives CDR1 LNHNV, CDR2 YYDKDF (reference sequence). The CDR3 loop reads CATSRFPGDSTDTQYF. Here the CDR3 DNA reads TGTGCCACCAGCAGATTCCCGGGGGACAGCACAGATACGCAGTATTTT.

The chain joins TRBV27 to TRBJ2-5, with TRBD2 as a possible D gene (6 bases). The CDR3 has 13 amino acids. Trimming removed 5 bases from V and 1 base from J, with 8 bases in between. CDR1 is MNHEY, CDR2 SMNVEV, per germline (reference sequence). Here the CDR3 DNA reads TGTGCCAGCAGTGGGACTCTCCAAGAGACCCAGTACTTC. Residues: CASSGTLQETQYF.

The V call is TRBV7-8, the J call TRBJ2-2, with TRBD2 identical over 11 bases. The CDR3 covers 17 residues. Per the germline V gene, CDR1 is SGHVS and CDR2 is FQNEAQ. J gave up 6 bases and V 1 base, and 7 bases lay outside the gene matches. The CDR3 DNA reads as TGTGCCAGCAGCTTAGTTTTAGCGGGGGGGGTCCCCGGGGAGCTGTTTTTT. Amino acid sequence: CASSLVLAGGVPGELFF.

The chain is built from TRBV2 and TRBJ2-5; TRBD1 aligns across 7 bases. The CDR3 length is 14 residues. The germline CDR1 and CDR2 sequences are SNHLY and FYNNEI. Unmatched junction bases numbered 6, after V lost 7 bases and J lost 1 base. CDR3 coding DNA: TGTGCCAGCAAGACAGGGAGCATCCAAGAGACCCAGTACTTC. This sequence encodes CASKTGSIQETQYF.

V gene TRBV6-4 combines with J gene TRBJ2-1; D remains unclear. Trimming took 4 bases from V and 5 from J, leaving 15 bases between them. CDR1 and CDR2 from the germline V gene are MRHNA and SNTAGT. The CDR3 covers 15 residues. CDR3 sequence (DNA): TGTGCCAGCAGTGGGCCCACCCCTTACAACAATGAGCAGTTCTTC. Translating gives CASSGPTPYNNEQFF.

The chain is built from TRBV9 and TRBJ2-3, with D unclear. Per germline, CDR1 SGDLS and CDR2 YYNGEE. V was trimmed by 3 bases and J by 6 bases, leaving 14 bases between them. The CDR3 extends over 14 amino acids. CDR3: CASSASGKLDTQYF. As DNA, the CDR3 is TGTGCCAGCAGCGCCTCAGGCAAATTGGATACGCAGTATTTT.

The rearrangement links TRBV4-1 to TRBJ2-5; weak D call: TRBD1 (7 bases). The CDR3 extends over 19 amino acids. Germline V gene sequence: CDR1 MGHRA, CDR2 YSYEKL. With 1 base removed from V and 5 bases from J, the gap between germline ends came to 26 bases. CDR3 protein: CASSQGRGYEPQGRETQYF. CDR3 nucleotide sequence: TGCGCCAGCAGCCAAGGACGTGGGTATGAACCACAGGGGAGGGAGACCCAGTACTTC.

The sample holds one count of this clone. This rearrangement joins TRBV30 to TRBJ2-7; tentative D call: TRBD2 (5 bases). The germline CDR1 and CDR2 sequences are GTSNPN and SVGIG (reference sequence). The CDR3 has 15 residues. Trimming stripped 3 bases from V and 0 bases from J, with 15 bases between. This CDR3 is CAWRGPRAGSYEQYF. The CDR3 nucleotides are TGTGCCTGGAGGGGCCCCCGGGCGGGCTCCTACGAGCAGTACTTC.

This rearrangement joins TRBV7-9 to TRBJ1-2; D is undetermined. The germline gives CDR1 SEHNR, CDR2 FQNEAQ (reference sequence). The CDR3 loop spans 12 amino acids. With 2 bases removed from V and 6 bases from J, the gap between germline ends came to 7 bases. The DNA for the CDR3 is TGTGCCAGCAGCTTATTTAATGATGGCTACACCTTC. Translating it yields CASSLFNDGYTF. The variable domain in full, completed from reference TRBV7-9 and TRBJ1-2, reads DTGVSQNPRHKITKRGQNVTFRCDPISEHNRLYWYRQTLGQGPEFLTYFQNEAQLEKSRLLSDRFSAERPKGSFSTLEIQRTEQGDSAMYLCASSLFNDGYTFGSGTRLTVV.

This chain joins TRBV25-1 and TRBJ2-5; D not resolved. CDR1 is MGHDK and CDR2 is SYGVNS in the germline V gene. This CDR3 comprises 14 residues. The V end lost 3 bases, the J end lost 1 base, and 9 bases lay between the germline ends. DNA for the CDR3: TGTGCCAGCAGTGATAGTACTCTCCAAGAGACCCAGTACTTC. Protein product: CASSDSTLQETQYF.

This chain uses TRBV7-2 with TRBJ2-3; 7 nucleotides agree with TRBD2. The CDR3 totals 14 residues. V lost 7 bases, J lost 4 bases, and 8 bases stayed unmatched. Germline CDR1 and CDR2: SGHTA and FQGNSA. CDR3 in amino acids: CASNGGGGSDTQYF. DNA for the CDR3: TGTGCCAGCAATGGGGGGGGAGGGTCAGATACGCAGTATTTT.

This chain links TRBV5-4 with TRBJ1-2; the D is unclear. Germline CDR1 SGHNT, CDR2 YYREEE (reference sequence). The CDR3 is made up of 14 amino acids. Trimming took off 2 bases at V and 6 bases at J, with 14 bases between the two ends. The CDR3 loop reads CASSFETALDGYTF. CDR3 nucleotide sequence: TGTGCCAGCAGCTTTGAAACAGCTTTGGATGGCTACACCTTC.

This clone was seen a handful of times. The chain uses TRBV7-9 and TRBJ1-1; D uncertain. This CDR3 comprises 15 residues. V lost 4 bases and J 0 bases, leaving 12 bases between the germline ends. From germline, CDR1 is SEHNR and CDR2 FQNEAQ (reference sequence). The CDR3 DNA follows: TGTGCCAGCAGCTCGTACCAGTCTTTGAACACTGAAGCTTTCTTT. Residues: CASSSYQSLNTEAFF.

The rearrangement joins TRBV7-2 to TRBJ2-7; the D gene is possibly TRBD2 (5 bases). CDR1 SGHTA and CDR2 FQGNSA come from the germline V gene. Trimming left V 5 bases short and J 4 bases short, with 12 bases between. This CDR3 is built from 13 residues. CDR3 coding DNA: TGTGCCAGCAGCCGCTGGACTGGGTACGAGCAGTACTTC. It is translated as CASSRWTGYEQYF.

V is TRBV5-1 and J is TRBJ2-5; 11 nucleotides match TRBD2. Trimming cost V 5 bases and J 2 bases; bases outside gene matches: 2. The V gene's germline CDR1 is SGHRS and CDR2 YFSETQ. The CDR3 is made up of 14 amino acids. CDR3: CASSASGGQETQYF. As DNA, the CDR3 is TGCGCCAGCAGTGCTAGCGGGGGGCAAGAGACCCAGTACTTC.

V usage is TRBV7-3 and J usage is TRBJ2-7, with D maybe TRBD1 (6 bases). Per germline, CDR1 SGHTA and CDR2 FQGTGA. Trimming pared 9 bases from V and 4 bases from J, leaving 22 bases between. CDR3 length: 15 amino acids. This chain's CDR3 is CASFLKQGPAYEQYF. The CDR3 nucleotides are TGTGCCAGTTTTTTAAAGCAGGGGCCGGCATACGAGCAGTACTTC.

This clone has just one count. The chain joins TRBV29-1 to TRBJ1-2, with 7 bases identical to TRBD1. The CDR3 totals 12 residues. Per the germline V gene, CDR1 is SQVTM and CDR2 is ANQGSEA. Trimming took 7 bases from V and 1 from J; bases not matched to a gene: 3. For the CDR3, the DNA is TGCAGCGGGACAGGCAATAACTATGGCTACACCTTC. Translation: CSGTGNNYGYTF.

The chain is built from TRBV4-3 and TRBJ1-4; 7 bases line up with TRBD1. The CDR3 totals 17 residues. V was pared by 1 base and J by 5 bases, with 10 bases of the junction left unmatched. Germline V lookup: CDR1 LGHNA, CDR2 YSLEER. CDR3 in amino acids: CASSQGPKGQQNEKLFF. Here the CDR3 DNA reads TGCGCCAGCAGCCAAGGGCCTAAGGGACAGCAAAATGAAAAACTGTTTTTT.

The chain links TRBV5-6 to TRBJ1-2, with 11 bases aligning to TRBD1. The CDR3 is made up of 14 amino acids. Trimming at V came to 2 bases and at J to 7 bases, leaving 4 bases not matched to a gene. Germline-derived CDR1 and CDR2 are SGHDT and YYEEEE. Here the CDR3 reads CASSLLGTGGGYTF. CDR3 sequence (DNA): TGTGCCAGCAGCTTACTCGGGACAGGGGGTGGCTACACCTTC.

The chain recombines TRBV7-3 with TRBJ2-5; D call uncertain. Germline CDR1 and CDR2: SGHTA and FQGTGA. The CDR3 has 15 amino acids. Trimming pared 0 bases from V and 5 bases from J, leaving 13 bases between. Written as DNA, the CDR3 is TGTGCCAGCAGCTTAACGTCTAGAGCCGGGGAGACCCAGTACTTC. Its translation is CASSLTSRAGETQYF.